This TCR beta chain appears in the sequencing data of a study of T cells in Graves' hyperthyroidism and ophthalmopathy. Study results and limitations: Ophthalmopathy got predicted by the model a median approximately 6 months before its onset.

The study defined stable Graves' hyperthyroidism as no ophthalmopathy progression within 18 months. The PBMCs were taken from roughly 9.3 ml of fresh peripheral blood. RNA transcripts yielded amplified TCR beta CDR3 regions. The TCR CDR3 first-round RT-PCR relied on the HTBI primer set. A single record per CDR3 protein comes from TCRdb applying MiXCR to the multiplex PCR reads. The sample carries roughly 840,000 distinct CDR3 sequences, roughly 37% recorded once. The CDR3 length is 17 residues. The V gene's germline CDR1 is MGHRA and CDR2 YSYEKL. Trimming left V 0 bases short and J 6 bases short, with 17 bases between. In the case of this clonotype: The target antigen is unknown.

The sequence derives from a man between 18 and 35 years old with Graves' hyperthyroidism. The rearrangement joins TRBV4-1 to TRBJ1-4; D unclear. The sample was blood. In DNA, the CDR3 is TGCGCCAGCAGCCAAGAGGCACTCAATCTGTGGGATGAAAAACTGTTTTTT. Its protein product is CASSQEALNLWDEKLFF.